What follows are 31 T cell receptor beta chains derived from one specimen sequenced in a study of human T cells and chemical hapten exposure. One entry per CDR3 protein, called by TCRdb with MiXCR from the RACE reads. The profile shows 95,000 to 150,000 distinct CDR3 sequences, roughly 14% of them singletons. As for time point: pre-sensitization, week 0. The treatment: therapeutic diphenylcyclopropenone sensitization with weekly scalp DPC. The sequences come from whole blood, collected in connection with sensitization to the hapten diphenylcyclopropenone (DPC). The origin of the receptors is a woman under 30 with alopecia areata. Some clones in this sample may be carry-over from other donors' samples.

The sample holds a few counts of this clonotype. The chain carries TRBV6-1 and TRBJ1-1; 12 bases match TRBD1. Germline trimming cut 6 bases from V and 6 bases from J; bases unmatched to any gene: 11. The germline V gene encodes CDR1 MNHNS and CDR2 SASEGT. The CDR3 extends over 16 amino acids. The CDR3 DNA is TGTGCCAGCAGGCCCGGGACAGGGGGCAGATGGGCTGAAGCTTTCTTT. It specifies CASRPGTGGRWAEAFF.

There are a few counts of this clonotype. This chain's CDR3 is CASSATHSQETQYF. CDR3 coding DNA: TGTGCCAGCAGCGCGACACACTCTCAAGAGACCCAGTACTTC. The chain recombines TRBV9 with TRBJ2-5; D call uncertain. V was cut by 3 bases and J by 2 bases, with 11 bases left in between. The CDR3 runs to 14 residues. Germline V gives CDR1 SGDLS, CDR2 YYNGEE.

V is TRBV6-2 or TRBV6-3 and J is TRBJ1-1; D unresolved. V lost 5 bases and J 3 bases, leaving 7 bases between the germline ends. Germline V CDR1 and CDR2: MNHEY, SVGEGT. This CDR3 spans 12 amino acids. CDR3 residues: CASSRVYTEAFF. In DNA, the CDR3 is TGTGCCAGCAGTAGAGTGTACACTGAAGCTTTCTTT.

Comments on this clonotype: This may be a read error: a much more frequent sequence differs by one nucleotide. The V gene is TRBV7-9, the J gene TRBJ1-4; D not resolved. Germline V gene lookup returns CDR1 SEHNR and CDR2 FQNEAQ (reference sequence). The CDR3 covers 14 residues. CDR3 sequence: CASSPGATNEKLSF. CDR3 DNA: TGTGCCAGCAGCCCGGGCGCAACTAATGAAAAACTGTCTTTT.

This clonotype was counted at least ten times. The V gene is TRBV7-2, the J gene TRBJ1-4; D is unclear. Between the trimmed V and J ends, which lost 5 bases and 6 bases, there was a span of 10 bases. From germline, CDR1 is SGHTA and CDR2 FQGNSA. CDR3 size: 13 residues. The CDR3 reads CASSPRWDEKLFF. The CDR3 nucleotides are TGTGCCAGCAGCCCCCGTTGGGATGAAAAACTGTTTTTT. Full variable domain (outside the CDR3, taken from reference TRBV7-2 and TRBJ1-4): GAGVSQSPSNKVTEKGKDVELRCDPISGHTALYWYRQSLGQGLEFLIYFQGNSAPDKSGLPSDRFSAERTGGSVSTLTIQRTQQEDSAVYLCASSPRWDEKLFFGSGTQLSVL.

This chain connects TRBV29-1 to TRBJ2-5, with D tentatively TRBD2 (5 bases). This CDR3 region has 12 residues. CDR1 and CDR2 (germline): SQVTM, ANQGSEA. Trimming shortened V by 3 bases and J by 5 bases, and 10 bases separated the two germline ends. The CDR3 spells CSVEAPGETQYF. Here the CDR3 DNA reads TGCAGCGTTGAGGCACCGGGGGAGACCCAGTACTTC.

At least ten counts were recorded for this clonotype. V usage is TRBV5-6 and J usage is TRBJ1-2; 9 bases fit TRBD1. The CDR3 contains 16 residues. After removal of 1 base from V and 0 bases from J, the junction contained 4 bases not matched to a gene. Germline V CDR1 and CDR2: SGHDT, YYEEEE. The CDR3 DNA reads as TGTGCCAGCAGCTTGACAGGGGGCGCTGCTAACTATGGCTACACCTTC. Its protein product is CASSLTGGAANYGYTF.

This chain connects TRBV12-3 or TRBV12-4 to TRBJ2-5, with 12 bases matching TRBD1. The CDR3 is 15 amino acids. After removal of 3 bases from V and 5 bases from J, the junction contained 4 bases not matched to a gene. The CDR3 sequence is CASSFRDRGLETQYF. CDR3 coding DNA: TGTGCCAGCAGTTTCAGGGACAGGGGGCTGGAGACCCAGTACTTC.

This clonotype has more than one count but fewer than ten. The CDR3 DNA is TGCGCCAGCAGCTGGGGTCAGGGCGACACAGATACGCAGTATTTT. Translation gives CASSWGQGDTDTQYF. The chain joins TRBV5-1 to TRBJ2-3; tentatively, D is TRBD1 (5 bases). Germline loops: CDR1 SGHRS, CDR2 YFSETQ. This CDR3 is built from 15 residues. V was shortened by 3 bases and J by 2 bases, with 13 bases between the two germline ends. Looking up the rest from reference TRBV5-1 and TRBJ2-3 gives the full variable domain: KAGVTQTPRYLIKTRGQQVTLSCSPISGHRSVSWYQQTPGQGLQFLFEYFSETQRNKGNFPGRFSGRQFSNSRSEMNVSTLELGDSALYLCASSWGQGDTDTQYFGPGTRLTVL.

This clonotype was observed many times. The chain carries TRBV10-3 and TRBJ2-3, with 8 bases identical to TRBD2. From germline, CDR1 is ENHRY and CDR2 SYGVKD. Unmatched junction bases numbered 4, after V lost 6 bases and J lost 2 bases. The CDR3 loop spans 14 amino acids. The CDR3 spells CAIRGSGATDTQYF. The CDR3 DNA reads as TGTGCCATCAGGGGTAGCGGGGCCACAGATACGCAGTATTTT.

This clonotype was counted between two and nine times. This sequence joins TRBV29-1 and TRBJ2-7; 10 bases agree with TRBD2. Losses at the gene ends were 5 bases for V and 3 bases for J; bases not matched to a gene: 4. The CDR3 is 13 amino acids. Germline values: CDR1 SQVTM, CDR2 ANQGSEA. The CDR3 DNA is TGCAGCGTTACGACTAGCGGGTACTACGAGCAGTACTTC. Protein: CSVTTSGYYEQYF.

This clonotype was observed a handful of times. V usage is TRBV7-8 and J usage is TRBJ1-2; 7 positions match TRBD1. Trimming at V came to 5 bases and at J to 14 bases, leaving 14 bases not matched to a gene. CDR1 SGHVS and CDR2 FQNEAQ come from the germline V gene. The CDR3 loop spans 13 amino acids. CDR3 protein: CASSPNLDRERTF. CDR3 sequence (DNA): TGTGCCAGCAGCCCCAACCTCGACAGGGAAAGGACCTTC.

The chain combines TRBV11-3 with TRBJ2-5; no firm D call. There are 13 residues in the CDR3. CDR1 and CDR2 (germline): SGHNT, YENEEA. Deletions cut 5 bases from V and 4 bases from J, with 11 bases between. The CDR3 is CASSTQHLETQYF. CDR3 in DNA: TGTGCCAGCAGCACCCAGCACTTAGAGACCCAGTACTTC.

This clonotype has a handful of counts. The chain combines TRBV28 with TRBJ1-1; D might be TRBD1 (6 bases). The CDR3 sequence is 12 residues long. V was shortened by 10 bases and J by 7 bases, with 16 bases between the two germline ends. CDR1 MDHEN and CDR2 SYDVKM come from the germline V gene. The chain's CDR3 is CATRDMPREAFF. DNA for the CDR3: TGTGCCACCAGGGACATGCCCCGTGAAGCTTTCTTT.

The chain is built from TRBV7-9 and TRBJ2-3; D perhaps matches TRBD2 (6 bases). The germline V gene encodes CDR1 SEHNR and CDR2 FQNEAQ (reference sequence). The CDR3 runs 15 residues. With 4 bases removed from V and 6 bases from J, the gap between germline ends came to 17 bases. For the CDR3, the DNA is TGTGCCAGCAGCTGGGGGGAGACTAGGAGGGATACGCAGTATTTT. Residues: CASSWGETRRDTQYF.

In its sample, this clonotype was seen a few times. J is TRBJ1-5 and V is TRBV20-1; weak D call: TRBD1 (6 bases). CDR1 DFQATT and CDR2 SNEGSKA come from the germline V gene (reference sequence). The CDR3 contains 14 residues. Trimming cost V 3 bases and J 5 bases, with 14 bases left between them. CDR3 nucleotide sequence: TGCAGTGCTAGCCCCGGGACATCCGATCAGCCCCAGCATTTT. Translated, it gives CSASPGTSDQPQHF.

CDR3 sequence reads: CASSPGVTEETQYF. The CDR3 nucleotides are TGTGCCAGCAGCCCAGGGGTGACAGAAGAGACCCAGTACTTC. V is TRBV14 and J is TRBJ2-5; possible D gene TRBD1, 6 bases. V lost 4 bases and J 3 bases, leaving 12 bases between the germline ends. From germline, CDR1 is SGHDN and CDR2 FVKESK. CDR3 size: 14 residues. Together with reference TRBV14 and TRBJ2-5, the CDR3 gives the full variable domain: EAGVTQFPSHSVIEKGQTVTLRCDPISGHDNLYWYRRVMGKEIKFLLHFVKESKQDESGMPNNRFLAERTGGTYSTLKVQPAELEDSGVYFCASSPGVTEETQYFGPGTRLLVL.

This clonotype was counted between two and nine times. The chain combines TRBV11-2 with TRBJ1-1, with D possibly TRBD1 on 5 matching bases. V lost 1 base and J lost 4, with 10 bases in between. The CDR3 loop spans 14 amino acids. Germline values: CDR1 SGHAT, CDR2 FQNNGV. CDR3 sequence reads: CASSLVRQPTEAFF. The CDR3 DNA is TGTGCCAGCAGCTTAGTAAGACAGCCCACTGAAGCTTTCTTT. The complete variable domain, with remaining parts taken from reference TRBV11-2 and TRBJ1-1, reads EAGVAQSPRYKIIEKRQSVAFWCNPISGHATLYWYQQILGQGPKLLIQFQNNGVVDDSQLPKDRFSAERLKGVDSTLKIQPAKLEDSAVYLCASSLVRQPTEAFFGQGTRLTVV.

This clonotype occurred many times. This CDR3 reads CASSVTGESNQPQHF. The CDR3 DNA is TGTGCCAGCAGCGTGACAGGGGAAAGCAATCAGCCCCAGCATTTT. The chain carries TRBV7-2 and TRBJ1-5; 8 positions agree with TRBD1. The V segment lost 5 bases and the J segment 1 base; nucleotides outside the gene matches: 4. The length of the CDR3 is 15 residues. CDR1 is SGHTA, CDR2 FQGNSA, per germline. The whole variable domain, filled in from reference TRBV7-2 and TRBJ1-5, reads GAGVSQSPSNKVTEKGKDVELRCDPISGHTALYWYRQSLGQGLEFLIYFQGNSAPDKSGLPSDRFSAERTGGSVSTLTIQRTQQEDSAVYLCASSVTGESNQPQHFGDGTRLSIL.

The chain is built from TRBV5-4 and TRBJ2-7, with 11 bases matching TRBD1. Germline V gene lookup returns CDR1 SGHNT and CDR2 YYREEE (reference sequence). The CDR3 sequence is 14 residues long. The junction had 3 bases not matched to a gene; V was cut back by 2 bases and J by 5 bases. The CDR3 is CASSFGTGGDEQYF. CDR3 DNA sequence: TGTGCCAGCAGCTTCGGGACAGGGGGTGACGAGCAGTACTTC.

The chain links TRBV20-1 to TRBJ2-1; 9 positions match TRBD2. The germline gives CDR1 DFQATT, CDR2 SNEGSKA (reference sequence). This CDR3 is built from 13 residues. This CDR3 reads CRATGTSSNEQFF. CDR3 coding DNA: TGCAGAGCAACCGGGACTAGCTCCAATGAGCAGTTCTTC.

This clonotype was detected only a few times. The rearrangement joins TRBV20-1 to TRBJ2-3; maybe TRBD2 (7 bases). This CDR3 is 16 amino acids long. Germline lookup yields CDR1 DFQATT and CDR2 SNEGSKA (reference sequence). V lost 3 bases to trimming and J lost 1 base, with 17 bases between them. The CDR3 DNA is TGCAGTGCTAGCAGCGCGGGGGCCGGGGGCACAGATACGCAGTATTTT. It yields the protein CSASSAGAGGTDTQYF.

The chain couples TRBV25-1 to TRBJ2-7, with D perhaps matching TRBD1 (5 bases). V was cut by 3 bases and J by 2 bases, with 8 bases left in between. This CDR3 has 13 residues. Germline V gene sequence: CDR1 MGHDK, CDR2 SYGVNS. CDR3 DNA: TGTGCCAGCAGTGAGGTCAGGGCCTACGAGCAGTACTTC. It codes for CASSEVRAYEQYF.

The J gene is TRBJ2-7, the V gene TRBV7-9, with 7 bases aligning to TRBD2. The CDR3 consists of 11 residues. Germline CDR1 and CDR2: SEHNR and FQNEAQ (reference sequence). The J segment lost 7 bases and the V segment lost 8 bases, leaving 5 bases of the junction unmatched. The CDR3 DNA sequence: TGTGCCAGCTCGAGGGAGGGGGAGCAGTACTTC. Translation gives CASSREGEQYF.

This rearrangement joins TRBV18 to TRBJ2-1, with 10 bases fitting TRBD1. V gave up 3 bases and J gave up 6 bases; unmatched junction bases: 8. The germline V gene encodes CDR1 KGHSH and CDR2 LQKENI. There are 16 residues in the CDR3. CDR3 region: CASSPSRDRGGNEQFF. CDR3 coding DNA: TGTGCCAGCTCACCTTCCCGGGACAGGGGTGGCAATGAGCAGTTCTTC.

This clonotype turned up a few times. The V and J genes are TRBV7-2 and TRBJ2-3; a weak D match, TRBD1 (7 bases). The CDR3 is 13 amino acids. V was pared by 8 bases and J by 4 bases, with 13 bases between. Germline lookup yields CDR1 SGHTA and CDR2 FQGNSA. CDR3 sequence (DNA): TGTGCCAGCGGACTACAGGGGTCAGATACGCAGTATTTT. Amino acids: CASGLQGSDTQYF.

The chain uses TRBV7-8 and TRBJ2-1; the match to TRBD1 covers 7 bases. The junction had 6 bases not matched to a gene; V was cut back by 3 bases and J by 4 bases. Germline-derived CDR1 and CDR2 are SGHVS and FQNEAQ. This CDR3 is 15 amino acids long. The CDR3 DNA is TGTGCCAGCAGCTTCCGGGACAGATCTTACAATGAGCAGTTCTTC. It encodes CASSFRDRSYNEQFF. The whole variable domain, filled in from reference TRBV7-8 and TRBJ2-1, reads GAGVSQSPRYKVAKRGQDVALRCDPISGHVSLFWYQQALGQGPEFLTYFQNEAQLDKSGLPSDRFFAERPEGSVSTLKIQRTQQEDSAVYLCASSFRDRSYNEQFFGPGTRLTVL.

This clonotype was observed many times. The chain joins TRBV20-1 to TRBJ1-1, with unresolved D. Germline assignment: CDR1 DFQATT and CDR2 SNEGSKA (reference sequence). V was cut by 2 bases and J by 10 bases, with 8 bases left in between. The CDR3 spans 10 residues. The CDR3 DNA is TGCAGTGCTAGATTGGATAGAGCTTTCTTT. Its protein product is CSARLDRAFF.

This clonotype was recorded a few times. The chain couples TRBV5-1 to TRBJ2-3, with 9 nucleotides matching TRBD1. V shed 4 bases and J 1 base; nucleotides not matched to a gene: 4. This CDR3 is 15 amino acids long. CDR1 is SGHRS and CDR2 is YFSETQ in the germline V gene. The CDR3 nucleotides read TGCGCCAGCAGCGGTACAGGGGGCCGCACAGATACGCAGTATTTT. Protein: CASSGTGGRTDTQYF.

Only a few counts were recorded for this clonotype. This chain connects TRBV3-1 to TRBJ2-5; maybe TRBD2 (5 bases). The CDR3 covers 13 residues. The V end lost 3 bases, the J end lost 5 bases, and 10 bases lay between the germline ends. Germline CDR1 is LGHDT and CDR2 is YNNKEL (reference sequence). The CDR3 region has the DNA TGTGCCAGCAGCCATCGAGCGGCGGAGACCCAGTACTTC. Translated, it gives CASSHRAAETQYF.

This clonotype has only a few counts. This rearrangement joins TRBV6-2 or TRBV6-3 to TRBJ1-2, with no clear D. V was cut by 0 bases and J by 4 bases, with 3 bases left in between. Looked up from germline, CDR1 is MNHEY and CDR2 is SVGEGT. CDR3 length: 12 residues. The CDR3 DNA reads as TGTGCCAGCAGTTACTCGGCCTATGGCTACACCTTC. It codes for CASSYSAYGYTF.